These T cell receptor beta chains were read from a single sample in a study of T cell repertoires in cytomegalovirus infection. TCRdb re-called the reads with MiXCR, one entry per CDR3 protein. Among 630,000 or so distinct CDR3 sequences listed, about 24% were seen once. Input material: CD8+ T cells from PBMCs. The receptors were gathered from a human donor in good health (CMV status not recorded). Some clones in this sample may be carry-over from other donors' samples. CDR3s include the opening cysteine and the closing phenylalanine or tryptophan. A D gene is named only where the DNA matches it firmly. Clone size, where shown, is once, few, many, or a class for clones that have expanded.

D	J	V	size	DNA	CDR3
TRBD2	TRBJ2-5	TRBV7-4	-	TGTGCCAGCAGAGCAACGGGGGGGCCAGAGACCCAGTACTTC	CASRATGGPETQYF
TRBD1	TRBJ2-2	TRBV11-2	-	TGTGCCAGCCGCCCCATCCCAGGGGGTGACACCGGGGAGCTGTTTTTT	CASRPIPGGDTGELFF
-	TRBJ1-5	TRBV13	once	TGTGCCAGCAGCTTAGGACAATTGGGGCAGCCCCAGCATTTT	CASSLGQLGQPQHF
-	TRBJ1-2	TRBV9	-	TGTGCCAGCAGCGATATCGGGGGCTACACCTTC	CASSDIGGYTF
-	TRBJ1-1	TRBV29-1	few	TGCAGCGTCCCGGCCAGGACAGTGAACACTGAAGCTTTCTTT	CSVPARTVNTEAFF
-	TRBJ1-1	TRBV23-1	many	TGCGCCAGCAGCCGACCCGCCGGCGGCACTGAAGCTTTCTTT	CASSRPAGGTEAFF
-	TRBJ2-5	TRBV28	-	TGTGCCAGCAGCCCAGGACAGTTGCCGGAGACCCAGTACTTC	CASSPGQLPETQYF
TRBD2	TRBJ2-5	TRBV7-6	many	TGTGCCAGCGAGCGGGGGGGCCGGGAGACCCAGTACTTC	CASERGGRETQYF
TRBD2	TRBJ2-3	TRBV6-4	-	TGTGCCAGCAGTGCCTCGGGGGGTAGAGGAGATACGCAGTATTTT	CASSASGGRGDTQYF
TRBD1	TRBJ2-3	TRBV28	-	TGTGCCAGCAGTGTAACCCCAGGGGGCGACACAGATACGCAGTATTTT	CASSVTPGGDTDTQYF
TRBD2	TRBJ2-3	TRBV6-6	-	TGTGCCAGCAGTTACGGTCGGGGGGGTCACACAGATACGCAGTATTTT	CASSYGRGGHTDTQYF
-	TRBJ2-2	TRBV6-1	-	TGTGCCAACAGTGAAATGGGAGCCAACACCGGGGAGCTGTTTTTT	CANSEMGANTGELFF
TRBD1	TRBJ2-1	TRBV15	few	TGTGCCACCAGCGGCCGGGACAGGGTAGACAATGAGCAGTTCTTC	CATSGRDRVDNEQFF
-	TRBJ1-2	TRBV19	-	TGTGCCAGTAGTCCCCGGGGGCAGGGGCTCGTCTATGGCTACACCTTC	CASSPRGQGLVYGYTF
-	TRBJ1-1	TRBV10-3	many	TGTGCCATCAGTCCCGGGACACACACTGAAGCTTTCTTT	CAISPGTHTEAFF
-	TRBJ2-1	TRBV6-5	many	TGTGCCAGCAGTCACACAGGGAAGAATGAGCAGTTCTTC	CASSHTGKNEQFF
TRBD2	TRBJ2-1	TRBV29-1	-	TGCAGCGTTGAAGTCCCCAACGCGGGGGTCACCTACAATGAGCAGTTCTTC	CSVEVPNAGVTYNEQFF
TRBD1	TRBJ1-5	TRBV5-5	-	TGTGCCAGCAGCCCGGACAGGGAAAGGGGGTTTAATCAGCCCCAGCATTTT	CASSPDRERGFNQPQHF
TRBD1	TRBJ2-6	TRBV28	-	TGTGCCAGCAGTGAAAGGACAGGGGGCTACGCGGGGGCCAACGTCCTGACTTTC	CASSERTGGYAGANVLTF
TRBD2	TRBJ2-2	TRBV27	-	TGTGCCAGCACCGGGACTATCACCGGGGAGCTGTTTTTT	CASTGTITGELFF
TRBD1	TRBJ1-1	TRBV15	-	TGTGCCACCAGCGGGACAGGGGGCTGGACTGAAGCTTTCTTT	CATSGTGGWTEAFF
-	TRBJ2-7	TRBV5-1	-	TGCGCCAGCTACGGGGAGGACTACGAGCAGTACTTC	CASYGEDYEQYF
-	TRBJ1-5	TRBV5-1	-	TGCGCCAGCAGCTTGAATTCGACAGTTGGTAGCAATCAGCCCCAGCATTTT	CASSLNSTVGSNQPQHF
-	TRBJ2-5	TRBV7-6	many	TGTGCCAGCAGTTCCAACACGGGGGAGACCCAGTACTTC	CASSSNTGETQYF
-	TRBJ2-1	TRBV14	many	TGTGCCAGCAGCCCCCTCGGGCCGCCATACAATGAGCAGTTCTTC	CASSPLGPPYNEQFF
-	TRBJ1-1	TRBV7-2	many	TGTGCCAGCAGCGAATCCGGGTCCCATAGTGAAGCTTTCTTT	CASSESGSHSEAFF
TRBD1	TRBJ2-1	TRBV29-1	many	TGCAGCGTTAATCTTCCGGGACAGGGTTATGAGCAGTTCTTC	CSVNLPGQGYEQFF
-	TRBJ1-2	TRBV7-9	few	TGTGCCAGCAGCTTCCTGGCAGCTAACTATGGCTACACCTTC	CASSFLAANYGYTF
-	TRBJ1-1	TRBV7-6	many	TGTGCCAGCAGCCAAGGGGGAGGTGAAGCTTTCTTT	CASSQGGGEAFF
TRBD2	TRBJ2-1	TRBV6-5	few	TGTGCCAGTTCCTACTCTAGCGGGGGGACCGATGAGCAGTTCTTC	CASSYSSGGTDEQFF
-	TRBJ1-1	TRBV12-3/TRBV12-4	-	TGTGCCAGCAGTGGTTACGACACTGAAGCTTTCTTT	CASSGYDTEAFF
-	TRBJ2-5	TRBV7-6	many	TGTGCCAGCAGCTTAGCTTCGGGACTTACAGAAGAGACCCAGTACTTC	CASSLASGLTEETQYF
TRBD2	TRBJ2-3	TRBV5-6	-	TGTGCCAGCAGCTCCCGCCGACACGGGACTAGCAGAGATACGCAGTATTTT	CASSSRRHGTSRDTQYF
TRBD1	TRBJ1-1	TRBV7-2	many	TGTGCCAGCAGCTTAGCGCAGGGGGAAAACACTGAAGCTTTCTTT	CASSLAQGENTEAFF
TRBD1	TRBJ2-2	TRBV6-5	-	TGTGCCAGCAGTTACTCGAACCAGGGGGCGAGAACCGGGGAGCTGTTTTTT	CASSYSNQGARTGELFF
-	TRBJ1-1	TRBV7-9	-	TGTGCCAGCAGTCATCCGGGCGGAGTGTACACTGAAGCTTTCTTT	CASSHPGGVYTEAFF
TRBD1	TRBJ1-4	TRBV3-1	-	TGTGCCAGCAGCCGAAGGACAGGTTTCGAAAAACTGTTCTTT	CASSRRTGFEKLFF
-	TRBJ2-3	TRBV15	-	TGTGCCACCAGCAGTGATACTAGCCTCCTCACAGATACGCAGTATTTT	CATSSDTSLLTDTQYF
-	TRBJ2-5	TRBV11-2	few	TGTGCCAGCAGCTTGATACAAAGGGCCCAGTACTTC	CASSLIQRAQYF
-	TRBJ1-3	TRBV19	few	TGTGCCAGTAGTACTGCGGGACACAACTCTGGAAACACCATATATTTT	CASSTAGHNSGNTIYF
-	TRBJ2-2	TRBV6-2/TRBV6-3	few	TGTGCCAGCAGTTACGTCAGGAGGGACGGGGAGCTGTTTTTT	CASSYVRRDGELFF
TRBD2	TRBJ2-1	TRBV29-1	-	TGCAGCGTTGATGGGACTCTAGCGGGGGCCCCTCGGGGGCAGTTCTTC	CSVDGTLAGAPRGQFF
TRBD1	TRBJ2-2	TRBV20-1	-	TGCAGTGCTAGAGGGACAGGGTTTAACACCGGGGAGCTGTTTTTT	CSARGTGFNTGELFF
-	TRBJ1-5	TRBV28	few	TGTGCCAGCAGTTTTGGGGTTAATAGCAATCAGCCCCAGCATTTT	CASSFGVNSNQPQHF
-	TRBJ2-7	TRBV7-2	many	TGTGCCAGCAGCCCCTCGGCAGTGTACGAGCAGTACTTC	CASSPSAVYEQYF
-	TRBJ1-2	TRBV14	many	TGTGCCAGCAGCCAAGGAGGGGCGTTCAGCGGCTACACCTTC	CASSQGGAFSGYTF
-	TRBJ2-7	TRBV6-2/TRBV6-3	-	TGTGCCAGCAGTCCGACAGAATCCTACGAGCAGTACTTC	CASSPTESYEQYF
TRBD1	TRBJ2-2	TRBV11-2	few	TGTGCCAGCAGCCCCTTCCGGGACAGGGTATTTCCTCCAGAACCCGGGGAGCTGTTTTTT	CASSPFRDRVFPPEPGELFF
-	TRBJ1-5	TRBV12-3/TRBV12-4	many	TGTGCCAGCAGTTTGGAAGGGCTCGGAGGGTTCAATCAGCCCCAGCATTTT	CASSLEGLGGFNQPQHF
TRBD1	TRBJ2-5	TRBV6-6	-	TGTGCCAGCAGTAATCTCCAGCTCCGGGACAGGACCCAAGAGACCCAGTACTTC	CASSNLQLRDRTQETQYF
-	TRBJ1-1	TRBV6-2/TRBV6-3	few	TGTGCCAGCAGTTACGAATTCACTGAAGCTTTCTTT	CASSYEFTEAFF
-	TRBJ1-2	TRBV14	few	TGTGCCAGCAGCCAAGATTTCACGGGTCTGGTCTATGGCTACACCTTC	CASSQDFTGLVYGYTF